A selection of T cell receptor beta chains follows, all from one sample in a study of patients and donors after allogeneic stem cell transplantation. Via MiXCR, TCRdb re-called the RT-PCR reads, giving one row per CDR3 protein. The table includes about a million distinct CDR3 sequences, roughly 17% detected once. The sample taken for sequencing was blood, either unsorted or a sorted T cell fraction (not recorded which). The source is a human donor who was either an allogeneic HSCT recipient or a stem cell or donor lymphocyte infusion donor (not recorded which). It is not recorded whose cells these are; they may come from a transplant donor. Both conserved end residues are trimmed from each CDR3. Each record gives: J gene, V gene, CDR3 length, D gene, CDR3 protein. D genes are given only for firm matches.

TRBJ2-1 | TRBV12-3/TRBV12-4 | 13 | TRBD2 | ASSVGLAVYNEQF
TRBJ1-1 | TRBV21-1 | 14 | - | ASSKLRIGSGTEAF
TRBJ2-7 | TRBV6-6 | 11 | - | ASATAASYEQY
TRBJ1-2 | TRBV30 | 11 | TRBD1 | AWRGGRNYGYT
TRBJ1-5 | TRBV12-3/TRBV12-4 | 13 | - | ASSLRRVENQPQH
TRBJ2-1 | TRBV12-3/TRBV12-4 | 11 | - | ASRVAPYNEQF
TRBJ2-5 | TRBV20-1 | 13 | TRBD2 | SARGTSGGFETQY
TRBJ1-1 | TRBV20-1 | 13 | TRBD1 | SASPTDRGIPEAF
TRBJ2-1 | TRBV7-9 | 10 | - | AVGGPYNEQF
TRBJ2-3 | TRBV2 | 11 | - | ASSKWTVDTQY
TRBJ2-7 | TRBV5-1 | 13 | TRBD2 | ASRVSGRGTYEQY
TRBJ2-1 | TRBV5-1 | 17 | - | ASSLRGSGISNFYNEQF
TRBJ2-7 | TRBV5-1 | 11 | - | ASRRTFDYEQY
TRBJ2-2 | TRBV20-1 | 13 | TRBD1 | SAREGTGWAGELF
TRBJ2-2 | TRBV2 | 11 | - | ASSAYSTGELF
TRBJ2-2 | TRBV10-3 | 13 | TRBD2 | AISFSGGATGELF
TRBJ1-4 | TRBV5-1 | 11 | - | ASRRQGDEKLF
TRBJ2-5 | TRBV27 | 10 | TRBD1 | ASSRTGVTQY
TRBJ2-7 | TRBV7-8 | 13 | TRBD1 | ASSLGEWDSYEQY
TRBJ1-2 | TRBV29-1 | 9 | TRBD1 | SVRGRFGYT
TRBJ2-7 | TRBV19 | 12 | TRBD2 | ASTGSGTDYEQY
TRBJ1-2 | TRBV20-1 | 15 | - | SARVGNIGGTNYGYT
TRBJ2-2 | TRBV28 | 14 | TRBD1 | ASSSPDRGLNGELF
TRBJ1-5 | TRBV20-1 | 12 | - | SADEEGRDQPQH
TRBJ1-5 | TRBV21-1 | 12 | - | AGKRWACGQPQH
TRBJ2-1 | TRBV11-1 | 13 | TRBD1 | ASSIGQGAHNEQF
TRBJ1-1 | TRBV20-1 | 10 | - | SADLRNTEAF
TRBJ1-1 | TRBV27 | 12 | - | ASSSGTGDTEAF
TRBJ1-1 | TRBV27 | 11 | - | ASSLNIHTEAF
TRBJ2-5 | TRBV4-2 | 11 | TRBD2 | ASSRTSSETQY
TRBJ2-7 | TRBV12-3/TRBV12-4 | 14 | - | ASSPRRGILDHEQY
TRBJ2-5 | TRBV7-8 | 14 | - | ASSLGVAVGLEAQY